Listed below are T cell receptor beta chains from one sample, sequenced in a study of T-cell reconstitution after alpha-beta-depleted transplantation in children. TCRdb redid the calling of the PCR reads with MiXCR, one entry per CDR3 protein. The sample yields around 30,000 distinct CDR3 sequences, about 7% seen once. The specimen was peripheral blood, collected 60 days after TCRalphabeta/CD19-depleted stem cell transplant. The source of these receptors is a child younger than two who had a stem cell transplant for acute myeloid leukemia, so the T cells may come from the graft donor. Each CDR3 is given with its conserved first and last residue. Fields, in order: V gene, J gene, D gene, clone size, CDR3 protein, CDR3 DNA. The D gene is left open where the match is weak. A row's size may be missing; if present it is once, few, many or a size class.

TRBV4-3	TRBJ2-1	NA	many	CASSQDPKGGNEQFF	TGCGCCAGCAGCCAAGATCCCAAAGGGGGAAATGAGCAGTTCTTC
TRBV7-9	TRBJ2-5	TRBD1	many	CASSLVGTVQETQYF	TGTGCCAGCAGCTTAGTGGGGACAGTGCAAGAGACCCAGTACTTC
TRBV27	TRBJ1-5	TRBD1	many	CASRGGGQPQHF	TGTGCCAGCAGAGGGGGCGGGCAGCCCCAGCATTTT
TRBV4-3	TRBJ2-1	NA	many	CASSQDLGHPSSYNEQFF	TGCGCCAGCAGCCAAGATCTAGGACACCCTTCCTCCTACAATGAGCAGTTCTTC
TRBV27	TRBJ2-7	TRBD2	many	CASSQLAGAEEQYF	TGTGCCAGCAGCCAACTAGCGGGAGCGGAGGAGCAGTACTTC
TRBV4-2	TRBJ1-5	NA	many	CASTDGGASNQPQHF	TGTGCCAGCACCGATGGGGGGGCCAGCAATCAGCCCCAGCATTTT
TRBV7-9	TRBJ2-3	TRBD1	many	CASSWTGMENTQYF	TGTGCCAGCAGCTGGACAGGGATGGAAAATACGCAGTATTTT
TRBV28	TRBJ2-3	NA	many	CASSPLGGDTQYF	TGTGCCAGCAGTCCCCTCGGCGGAGATACGCAGTATTTT
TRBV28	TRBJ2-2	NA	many	CASSQIVPPRVGELFF	TGTGCCAGCAGCCAGATTGTCCCTCCGAGAGTCGGGGAGCTGTTTTTT
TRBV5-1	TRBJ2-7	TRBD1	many	CASSAWDRNSYEQYF	TGCGCCAGCAGCGCCTGGGACAGGAATTCCTACGAGCAGTACTTC
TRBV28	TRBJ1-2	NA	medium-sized	CASSWSGYTF	TGTGCCAGCAGTTGGAGTGGCTACACCTTC
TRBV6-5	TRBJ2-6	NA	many	CASTSAGANVLTF	TGTGCCAGCACCTCAGCTGGGGCCAACGTCCTGACTTTC
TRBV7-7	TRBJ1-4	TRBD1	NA	CASSLTDRGNEKLFF	TGTGCCAGCAGCTTGACCGACAGGGGTAATGAAAAACTGTTTTTT
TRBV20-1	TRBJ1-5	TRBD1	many	CSARDRPYQPQHF	TGCAGTGCTAGGGACAGGCCTTATCAGCCCCAGCATTTT
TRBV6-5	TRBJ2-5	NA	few	CASRPRGREETQYF	TGTGCCAGCAGACCCCGTGGACGGGAGGAGACCCAGTACTTC
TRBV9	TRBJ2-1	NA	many	CASSVEGVSYNEQFF	TGTGCCAGCAGCGTAGAAGGGGTCTCCTACAATGAGCAGTTCTTC
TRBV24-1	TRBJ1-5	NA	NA	CATSDYGQPQHF	TGTGCCACCAGTGATTACGGTCAGCCCCAGCATTTT
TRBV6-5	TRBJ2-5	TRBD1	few	CASSSGGTIETQYF	TGTGCCAGCAGTTCAGGGGGCACGATTGAGACCCAGTACTTC
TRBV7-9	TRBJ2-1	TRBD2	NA	CASSFPGGEEQFF	TGTGCCAGCAGCTTTCCTGGGGGGGAAGAGCAGTTCTTC
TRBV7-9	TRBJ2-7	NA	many	CASSLASGSYEQYF	TGTGCCAGCAGCTTAGCTTCCGGGAGCTACGAGCAGTACTTC
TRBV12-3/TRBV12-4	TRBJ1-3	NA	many	CASRPAYIGIYF	TGTGCCAGCAGGCCCGCATACATAGGAATATATTTT
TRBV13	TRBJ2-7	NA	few	CASSLIGRHYSYEQYF	TGTGCCAGCAGCTTAATCGGGCGGCATTACTCCTACGAGCAGTACTTC
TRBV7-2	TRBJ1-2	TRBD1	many	CASSLGGGGYGYTF	TGTGCCAGCAGCTTAGGAGGGGGCGGCTATGGCTACACCTTC
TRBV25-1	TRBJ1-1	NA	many	CASSARGGRDPEAFF	TGTGCCAGCAGTGCTCGGGGAGGGAGGGACCCTGAAGCTTTCTTT
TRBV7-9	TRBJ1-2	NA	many	CASMRGKNGYTF	TGTGCCAGCATGAGAGGGAAGAATGGCTACACCTTC
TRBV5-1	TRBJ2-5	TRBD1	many	CASSLDEGTGETQYF	TGCGCCAGCAGCTTGGATGAGGGGACAGGAGAGACCCAGTACTTC
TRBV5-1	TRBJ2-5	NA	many	CASSLPGHLQETQYF	TGCGCCAGCAGTCTGCCGGGACACCTCCAAGAGACCCAGTACTTC
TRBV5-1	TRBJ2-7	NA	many	CASSFWTDSYEQYF	TGCGCCAGCAGCTTTTGGACAGACTCCTACGAGCAGTACTTC
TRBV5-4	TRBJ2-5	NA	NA	CASSSSAQETQYF	TGTGCCAGCAGCTCGTCGGCTCAAGAGACCCAGTACTTC
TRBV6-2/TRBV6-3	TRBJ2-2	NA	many	CASRPGHLTGELFF	TGTGCCAGCAGGCCGGGACACCTCACCGGGGAGCTGTTTTTT
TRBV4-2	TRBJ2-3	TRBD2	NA	CASSQAAGASDTQYF	TGTGCCAGCAGCCAAGCTGCGGGAGCGTCAGATACGCAGTATTTT
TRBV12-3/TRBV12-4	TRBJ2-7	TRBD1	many	CASSFETGGAGSYEQYF	TGTGCCAGCAGTTTCGAGACAGGGGGCGCGGGGTCCTACGAGCAGTACTTC
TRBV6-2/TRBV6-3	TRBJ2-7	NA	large	CASSYNFYEQYF	TGTGCCAGCAGTTACAACTTCTACGAGCAGTACTTC
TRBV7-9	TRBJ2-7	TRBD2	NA	CASSSGTSGPEQYF	TGTGCCAGCAGCTCCGGGACTAGCGGGCCAGAGCAGTACTTC
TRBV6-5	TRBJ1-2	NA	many	CASSYVSQGNGYTF	TGTGCCAGCAGTTACGTGTCTCAGGGGAATGGCTACACCTTC
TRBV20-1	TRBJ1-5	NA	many	CSARGGAGSNQPQHF	TGCAGTGCTAGAGGAGGGGCGGGCAGCAATCAGCCCCAGCATTTT
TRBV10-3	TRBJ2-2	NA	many	CAFRVSGTGELFF	TGTGCCTTCAGGGTCAGCGGCACCGGGGAGCTGTTTTTT
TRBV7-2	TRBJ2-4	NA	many	CASSLDLAKNIQYF	TGTGCCAGCAGCTTAGACCTAGCCAAAAACATTCAGTACTTC
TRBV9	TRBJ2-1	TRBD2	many	CASSVDPGGGHNEQFF	TGTGCCAGCAGCGTAGATCCTGGCGGGGGGCACAATGAGCAGTTCTTC
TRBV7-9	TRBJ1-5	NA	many	CASSGGADPKPQHF	TGTGCCAGCAGCGGGGGGGCGGACCCTAAACCCCAGCATTTT
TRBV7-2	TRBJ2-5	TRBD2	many	CASSWPGLAGEETQYF	TGTGCCAGCAGCTGGCCGGGACTAGCGGGAGAAGAGACCCAGTACTTC
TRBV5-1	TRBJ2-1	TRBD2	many	CASSLGRLAGGPYNEQFF	TGCGCCAGCAGCTTGGGCCGACTAGCGGGAGGCCCCTACAATGAGCAATTCTTC
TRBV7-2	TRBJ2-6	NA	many	CASSLISGANVLTF	TGTGCCAGCAGCTTAATCTCTGGGGCCAACGTCCTGACTTTC
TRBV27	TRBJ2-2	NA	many	CASSFGGPGELFF	TGTGCCAGCAGTTTCGGCGGTCCCGGGGAGCTGTTTTTT
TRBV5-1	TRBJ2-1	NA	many	CASSLGRGFYNEQFF	TGCGCCAGCAGCTTAGGGAGGGGGTTCTACAATGAGCAGTTCTTC